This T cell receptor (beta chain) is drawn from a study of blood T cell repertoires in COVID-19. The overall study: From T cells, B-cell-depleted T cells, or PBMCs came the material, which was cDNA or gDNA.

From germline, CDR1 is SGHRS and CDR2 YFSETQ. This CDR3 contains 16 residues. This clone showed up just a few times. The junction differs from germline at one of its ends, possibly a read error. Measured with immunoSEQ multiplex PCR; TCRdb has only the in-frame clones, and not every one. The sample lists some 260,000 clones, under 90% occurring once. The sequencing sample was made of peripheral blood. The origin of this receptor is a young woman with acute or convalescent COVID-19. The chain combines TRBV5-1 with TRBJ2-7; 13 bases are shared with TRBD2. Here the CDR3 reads CASSLHQTGGTSGRAF. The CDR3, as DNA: TGCGCCAGCAGCTTGCATCAGACAGGGGGTACTAGCGGGAGGGCCTTC. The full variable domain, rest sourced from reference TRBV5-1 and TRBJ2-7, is KAGVTQTPRYLIKTRGQQVTLSCSPISGHRSVSWYQQTPGQGLQFLFEYFSETQRNKGNFPGRFSGRQFSNSRSEMNVSTLELGDSALYLCASSLHQTGGTSGRAFGPGTRLTVT.